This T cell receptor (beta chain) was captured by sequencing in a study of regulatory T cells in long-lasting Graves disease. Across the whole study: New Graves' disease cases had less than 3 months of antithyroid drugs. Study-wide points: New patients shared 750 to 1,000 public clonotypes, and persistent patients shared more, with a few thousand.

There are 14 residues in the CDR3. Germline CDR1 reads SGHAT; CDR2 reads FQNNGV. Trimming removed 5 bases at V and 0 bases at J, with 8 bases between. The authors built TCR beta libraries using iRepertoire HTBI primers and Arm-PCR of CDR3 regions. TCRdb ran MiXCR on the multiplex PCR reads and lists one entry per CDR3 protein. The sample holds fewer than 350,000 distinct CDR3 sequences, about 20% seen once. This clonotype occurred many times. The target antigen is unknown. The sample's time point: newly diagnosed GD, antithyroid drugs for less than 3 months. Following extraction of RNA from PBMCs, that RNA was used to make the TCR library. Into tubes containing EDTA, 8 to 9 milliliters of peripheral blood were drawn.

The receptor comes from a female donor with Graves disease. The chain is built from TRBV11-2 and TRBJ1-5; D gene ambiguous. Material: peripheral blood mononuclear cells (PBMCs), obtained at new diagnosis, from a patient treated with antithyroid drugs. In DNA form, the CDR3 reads TGTGCCAGCAGCCCGGAGAATAGCAATCAGCCCCAGCATTTT. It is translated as CASSPENSNQPQHF.